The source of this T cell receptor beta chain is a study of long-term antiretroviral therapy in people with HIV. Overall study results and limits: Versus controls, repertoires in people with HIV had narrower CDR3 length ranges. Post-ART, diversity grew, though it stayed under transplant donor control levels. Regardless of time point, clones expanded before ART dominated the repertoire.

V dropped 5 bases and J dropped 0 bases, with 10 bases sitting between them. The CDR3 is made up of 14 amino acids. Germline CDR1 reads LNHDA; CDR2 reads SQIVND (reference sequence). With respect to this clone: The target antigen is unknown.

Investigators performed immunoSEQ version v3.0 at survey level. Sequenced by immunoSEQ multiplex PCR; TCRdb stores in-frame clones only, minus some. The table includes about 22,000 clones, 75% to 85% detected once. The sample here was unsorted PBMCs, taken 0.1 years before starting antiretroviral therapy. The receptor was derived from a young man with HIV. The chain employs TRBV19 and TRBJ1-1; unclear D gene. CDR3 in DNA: TGTGCCAGTAGTCTCCGCGGATTGAACACTGAAGCTTTCTTT. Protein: CASSLRGLNTEAFF.